This TCR beta chain was captured by sequencing in a study of T cell responses to AZD1222 COVID-19 vaccine. Study results and limitations: Increased Spike-specific TCR breadth and depth were observed after two AZD1222 doses. The donor cohort was predominantly white British with a female majority, and clonal diversity may have been underestimated.

Trimming removed 1 base at V and 7 bases at J, with 17 bases between. Looked up from germline, CDR1 is MNHNS and CDR2 is SASEGT. The CDR3 consists of 16 residues. As to this clone: The antigen is not known.

Second-dose timings of about 4 or about 12 weeks were pooled. The assay was immunoSEQ multiplex PCR, and TCRdb's table has in-frame clones only and misses some. The sample has some 70,000 clones, around 80% seen once. This receptor was identified in an adult who received the AZD1222 COVID-19 vaccine. The source material was peripheral blood, sampled 28 days after the second AZD1222 dose. V gene TRBV6-1 combines with J gene TRBJ1-5; D is perhaps TRBD1 (5 bases). CDR3 in DNA: TGTGCCAGCAGTGAAGGAGGTCAGGGATCCGGCCAGCCCCAGCATTTT. This gives the protein CASSEGGQGSGQPQHF.